These 13 T cell receptor beta chains originate from one sample sequenced in a study of blood T cell repertoires in COVID-19 (dated by TCRdb to 2018 to 2020). Receptor amplification or capture employed the immunoSEQ multiplex PCR assay. Not all clones reach the TCRdb copy of this immuneACCESS table, which keeps in-frame sequences only. Checked studies attribute under half of the gap to unresolved V genes and leave the rest unexplained. Within this sample are 210,000 or so clones, with 87% of them counted one time only. The ten biggest clones cover more than 10% of the sample. Sequenced sample: PBMCs or T cells enriched from blood (not recorded which). The receptors were sampled from a man aged 25 to 40 who had recovered from COVID-19.

This chain uses TRBV18 with TRBJ1-4, with D possibly matching TRBD1 (5 bases). The V gene lost 6 bases and the J gene lost 6 bases, with 14 bases spanning the gap. Germline V gene sequence: CDR1 KGHSH, CDR2 LQKENI. The CDR3 spans 14 residues. As DNA, the CDR3 is TGTGCCAGCTCCCTGGCGGAAGGGGATGAAAAACTGTTTTTT. Residues: CASSLAEGDEKLFF.

The J gene is TRBJ2-1, the V gene TRBV29-1; TRBD1 might be the D (6 bases). This CDR3 has 14 amino acids. V was cut by 7 bases and J by 3 bases, with 16 bases left in between. CDR1 is SQVTM, CDR2 ANQGSEA, per germline. The CDR3: CSAMGASVYNEQFF. The CDR3 DNA reads as TGCAGCGCTATGGGGGCGTCGGTCTACAATGAGCAGTTCTTC.

V gene TRBV5-1 combines with J gene TRBJ2-3, with 12 bases aligning to TRBD2. The germline CDR1 and CDR2 sequences are SGHRS and YFSETQ. The CDR3 covers 17 residues. With 0 bases clipped from V and 5 bases from J, the junction kept 7 bases outside the gene matches. The CDR3 DNA reads TGCGCCAGCAGCTTGGTTGCTAGCGGGAGGGCCGGAGATACGCAGTATTTT. Protein product: CASSLVASGRAGDTQYF. Drawing the rest from reference TRBV5-1 and TRBJ2-3, the complete variable domain is KAGVTQTPRYLIKTRGQQVTLSCSPISGHRSVSWYQQTPGQGLQFLFEYFSETQRNKGNFPGRFSGRQFSNSRSEMNVSTLELGDSALYLCASSLVASGRAGDTQYFGPGTRLTVL.

The chain has TRBV5-1 and TRBJ1-3, with 8 bases identical to TRBD1. V was clipped by 4 bases and J by 1 base; unmatched bases: 7. This CDR3 has 16 residues. The germline V gene has CDR1 SGHRS and CDR2 YFSETQ. The CDR3: CASSSDRGYSGNTIYF. In DNA form, the CDR3 reads TGCGCCAGCAGCAGCGACAGGGGCTATTCTGGAAACACCATATATTTT.

This chain's CDR3 is CASRPTGAAHSPLHF. The CDR3 DNA is TGTGCCAGCAGACCCACAGGGGCCGCACATTCACCCCTCCACTTT. The chain combines TRBV6-6 with TRBJ1-6; TRBD1 matches 7 bases. This CDR3 region has 15 residues. Per the germline V gene, CDR1 is MNHNY and CDR2 is SVGAGI (reference sequence). The ends lost 6 bases at V and 8 bases at J; junction bases unmatched: 10.

This clone has just a few counts. It is unclear where the CDR3 begins or ends on the DNA, so no DNA is shown, and the CDR3 is as TCRdb lists it. V and J are TRBV21-1 and TRBJ1-2. TRBV21-1 is assigned pseudogene status. The CDR3 is 16 residues long, counting both termini. This CDR3 reads CASSKSFGEGTGGYTF.

The chain joins TRBV2 to TRBJ1-6, with 9 positions matching TRBD1. J was trimmed by 14 bases and V by 4 bases; bases with no gene match: 6. Germline V gene data show CDR1 as SNHLY and CDR2 as FYNNEI. This CDR3 is built from 13 residues. This CDR3 is CASSGGQGRTLHF. The CDR3 bases are TGTGCCAGCAGTGGGGGACAGGGACGTACCCTCCACTTT.

CDR3 DNA sequence: TGTGCCAGCAGCTTGACAGGGACGAACACCGGGGAGCTGTTTTTT. It yields the protein CASSLTGTNTGELFF. The chain combines TRBV5-8 with TRBJ2-2; weak D call: TRBD1 (6 bases). In germline, CDR1 is SGHTS, CDR2 YDEGEE. V lost 1 base to trimming and J lost 0 bases, with 7 bases between them. The length of the CDR3 is 15 residues.

The chain couples TRBV7-8 to TRBJ1-1, with a tentative D call TRBD1 (5 bases). With 5 bases removed from V and 3 bases from J, the gap between germline ends came to 10 bases. The germline CDR1 and CDR2 sequences are SGHVS and FQNEAQ. The CDR3 covers 13 residues. CDR3 amino acids: CASSGRVYTEAFF. The CDR3 DNA follows: TGTGCCAGCAGCGGCAGGGTATACACTGAAGCTTTCTTT.

In nucleotides, the CDR3 is TGTGCCTGGAGAAGAACTTCTGGAAACACCATATATTTT. Translation: CAWRRTSGNTIYF. The rearrangement links TRBV30 to TRBJ1-3; D is uncertain. Between the trimmed V and J ends, which lost 3 bases and 1 base, there was a span of 7 bases. Germline CDR1 and CDR2: GTSNPN and SVGIG (reference sequence). The CDR3 has 13 residues. Full variable domain (remainder filled in from reference TRBV30 and TRBJ1-3): SQTIHQWPATLVQPVGSPLSLECTVEGTSNPNLYWYRQAAGRGLQLLFYSVGIGQISSEVPQNLSASRPQDRQFILSSKKLLLSDSGFYLCAWRRTSGNTIYFGEGSWLTVV.

The chain recombines TRBV6-5 with TRBJ2-7; 10 bases are shared with TRBD1. The junction had 3 bases not matched to a gene; V was cut back by 2 bases and J by 2 bases. This CDR3 has 15 residues. Germline CDR1 is MNHEY and CDR2 is SVGAGI. Here the CDR3 DNA reads TGTGCCAGCAGTTACCGGGGACAGGGGACCTACGAGCAGTACTTC. Encoded protein: CASSYRGQGTYEQYF.

The chain joins TRBV16 to TRBJ1-5, with D perhaps TRBD1 (5 bases). CDR3 length: 15 residues. Trimming shortened V by 0 bases and J by 2 bases, and 8 bases separated the two germline ends. The germline CDR1 and CDR2 sequences are KGHSY and FQNENV. CDR3 DNA: TGTGCCAGCAGCCAATCAGGGGTCGGCAATCAGCCCCAGCATTTT. It specifies CASSQSGVGNQPQHF.

The rearrangement uses TRBV5-5 and TRBJ2-1; D is undetermined. Germline lookup yields CDR1 SGHKS and CDR2 YYEKEE (reference sequence). The V end was cut by 0 bases, the J end by 2 bases, with 9 bases between. CDR3 length: 15 amino acids. The CDR3 loop is CASSLVSPTYNEQFF. The CDR3 DNA sequence: TGTGCCAGCAGCTTGGTTTCCCCAACCTACAATGAGCAGTTCTTC.